In its sample, the clone carrying this T cell receptor (beta chain) was seen many times. Its antigen is as yet unknown. This sample stems from a study of T cells after yellow fever vaccination. Study information: Some fractions had low cell numbers, and these were prepared with SMART-Seq v4 Ultra Low Input. Study-level points and caveats: Faster peaking, at day 5 versus 15, marked a secondary response that was weaker. Booster sampling recovered most clones from primary vaccination (approximately 97% CD4, around 90% CD8).

Researchers made TCR cDNA using 5'RACE template switching, and this step added a universal primer site and UMIs. One entry per CDR3 protein, called by TCRdb with MiXCR from the 5' RACE reads. The sample includes a few hundred thousand distinct CDR3 sequences, roughly 5.2% of them seen just once. The V gene end was trimmed by 6 bases and the J gene end by 7 bases; junction bases not matched to a gene: 4. The CDR3 runs 12 residues. Germline CDR1 is MDHEN and CDR2 is SYDVKM. The gene calls are TRBV28 and TRBJ1-1, with 8 bases lining up with TRBD1. The clonotype originates from a man aged 18 to 29 who received the YFV17D yellow fever vaccine. This specimen was CD4+ T cells sorted from PBMCs, taken on the day of the yellow fever booster vaccination. The CDR3 coding sequence is TGTGCCAGCAGGCAAGGACAGGGTGAAGCTTTCTTT. It is translated as CASRQGQGEAFF.